The 27 T cell receptor beta chains below all came from one sample that was sequenced in a study of blood T cell repertoires in COVID-19. Profiling relied on immunoSEQ multiplex PCR, and the TCRdb table lists in-frame clones only, not all of them. The repertoire holds 150,000 to 200,000 clones, with about 90% as singletons. What was sequenced was peripheral blood. These receptors all come from a man aged 60 to 75 with active or convalescent COVID-19.

The V gene is TRBV6-5, the J gene TRBJ1-1, with D tentatively TRBD1 (6 bases). This CDR3 comprises 12 residues. V was shortened by 10 bases and J by 5 bases, with 14 bases between the two germline ends. Germline V gene lookup returns CDR1 MNHEY and CDR2 SVGAGI. DNA for the CDR3: TGTGCCATCGGGGGGCGCGGAACTGAAGCTTTCTTT. Amino acids: CAIGGRGTEAFF.

Only a few counts were recorded for this clone. The chain employs TRBV4-2 and TRBJ1-6; D remains unclear. Deletions cut 0 bases from V and 6 bases from J, with 9 bases between. The CDR3 has 15 residues. The germline V gene encodes CDR1 LGHNA and CDR2 YNFKEQ. The CDR3 sequence: CASSQDIGSNSPLHF. DNA for the CDR3: TGTGCCAGCAGCCAAGATATCGGTAGTAATTCACCCCTCCACTTT.

The J gene is TRBJ2-7, the V gene TRBV5-6; tentative D call: TRBD1 (6 bases). The V end lost 2 bases, the J end lost 5 bases, and 11 bases lay between the germline ends. Per germline, CDR1 SGHDT and CDR2 YYEEEE. This CDR3 is built from 13 residues. The CDR3 DNA reads as TGTGCCAGCAGCTTCGGGCAGGGGAACGAGCAGTACTTC. It yields the protein CASSFGQGNEQYF.

The chain has TRBV6-5 and TRBJ1-1, with D hard to call. This CDR3 has 15 amino acids. CDR1 is MNHEY and CDR2 is SVGAGI in the germline V gene. Trimming removed 0 bases from V and 5 bases from J, with 13 bases in between. The CDR3 sequence is CASSYSWVAGTEAFF. The CDR3 bases are TGTGCCAGCAGTTACTCTTGGGTAGCGGGTACTGAAGCTTTCTTT.

The chain carries TRBV4-1 and TRBJ1-3, with unresolved D. CDR1 is MGHRA, CDR2 YSYEKL, per germline. Trimming took 1 base from V and 3 from J, leaving 7 bases between them. CDR3 length: 14 residues. CDR3 region: CASSQVVVGNTIYF. In DNA form, the CDR3 reads TGCGCCAGCAGCCAAGTCGTAGTTGGAAACACCATATATTTT.

The chain has TRBV9 and TRBJ1-6; 9 bases line up with TRBD1. V lost 0 bases, J lost 10 bases, and 2 bases stayed unmatched. The CDR3 contains 14 residues. The V gene's germline CDR1 is SGDLS and CDR2 YYNGEE. CDR3 residues: CASSVGTGESPLHF. In DNA, the CDR3 is TGTGCCAGCAGCGTAGGGACAGGGGAATCACCCCTCCACTTT.

The chain is built from TRBV7-2 and TRBJ1-5; 7 nucleotides match TRBD1. The germline V gene encodes CDR1 SGHTA and CDR2 FQGNSA. The CDR3 extends over 13 amino acids. Trimming took 6 bases from V and 1 from J; bases not matched to a gene: 0. This CDR3 is CASRGQSNQPQHF. DNA of the CDR3: TGTGCCAGCAGGGGACAGAGCAATCAGCCCCAGCATTTT.

The genes are TRBV6-5 and TRBJ2-7; TRBD2 agrees at 7 bases. The germline CDR1 and CDR2 sequences are MNHEY and SVGAGI. This CDR3 spans 11 amino acids. Trimming removed 8 bases from V and 3 bases from J; junction bases left unmatched: 1. The CDR3 region has the DNA TGTGCCAGCGGGGACTACTACGAGCAGTACTTC. Residues: CASGDYYEQYF.

This clone was seen only a few times. This CDR3 is also generated by other DNA sequences in the sample. The chain recombines TRBV5-1 with TRBJ2-5, with TRBD2 matching over 13 bases. The CDR3 has 16 residues. Trimming cost V 2 bases and J 2 bases; bases outside gene matches: 3. The germline CDR1 and CDR2 sequences are SGHRS and YFSETQ. CDR3 protein: CASSLGTSGAQETQYF. As DNA, the CDR3 is TGCGCCAGCAGCTTAGGGACTAGCGGGGCACAAGAGACCCAGTACTTC.

The chain's CDR3 is CASSSRDRGFGYTF. Here the CDR3 DNA reads TGTGCCAGCAGTAGCCGGGACAGGGGTTTTGGCTACACCTTC. The genes are TRBV7-9 and TRBJ1-2; 10 bases line up with TRBD1. The CDR3 consists of 14 residues. Germline lookup yields CDR1 SEHNR and CDR2 FQNEAQ (reference sequence). V lost 6 bases to trimming and J lost 7 bases; unmatched junction nucleotides: 8.

The rearrangement links TRBV3-1 (or the pseudogene TRBV3-2) to TRBJ2-1; 8 nucleotides match TRBD2. The CDR3 length is 15 residues. V shed 0 bases, J shed 6 bases, and the junction held 4 bases outside the gene matches. Germline CDR1 reads LGHDT; CDR2 reads YNNKEL (reference sequence). The CDR3 region is CASSQDTTSGNEQFF. Here the CDR3 DNA reads TGTGCCAGCAGCCAAGATACTACTAGCGGCAATGAGCAGTTCTTC.

The genes are TRBV12-5 and TRBJ2-7, with 8 bases identical to TRBD1. The junction had 8 bases not matched to a gene; V was cut back by 11 bases and J by 5 bases. CDR3 length equals 12 residues. The germline gives CDR1 LGHNT, CDR2 FRNRAP. The DNA of the CDR3 is TGTGCTCCTGGACAGGGTCGCGACGAGCAGTACTTC. The encoded protein is CAPGQGRDEQYF. Drawing the rest from reference TRBV12-5 and TRBJ2-7, the complete variable domain is DARVTQTPRHKVTEMGQEVTMRCQPILGHNTVFWYRQTMMQGLELLAYFRNRAPLDDSGMPKDRFSAEMPDATLATLKIQPSEPRDSAVYFCAPGQGRDEQYFGPGTRLTVT.

The rearrangement uses TRBV7-9 and TRBJ1-2; 10 bases agree with TRBD1. The V and J ends lost 0 bases and 7 bases, in that order; junction bases with no gene match: 2. CDR3 length: 14 residues. Germline loops: CDR1 SEHNR, CDR2 FQNEAQ (reference sequence). CDR3 sequence reads: CASSLAWDRGGYTF. The CDR3 DNA is TGTGCCAGCAGCTTAGCCTGGGACAGGGGTGGCTACACCTTC.

The chain uses TRBV10-3 and TRBJ1-5, with unresolved D. The CDR3 consists of 14 residues. V gave up 0 bases and J gave up 0 bases, with 3 bases separating them. The germline V gene has CDR1 ENHRY and CDR2 SYGVKD. The CDR3 region is CAISESASNQPQHF. Here the CDR3 DNA reads TGTGCCATCAGTGAGTCGGCTAGCAATCAGCCCCAGCATTTT.

The rearrangement uses TRBV9 and TRBJ2-2; 8 bases are a match to TRBD2. This CDR3 contains 16 residues. From germline, CDR1 is SGDLS and CDR2 YYNGEE. V was pared by 0 bases and J by 0 bases, with 1 base of the junction left unmatched. In DNA form, the CDR3 reads TGTGCCAGCAGCGTAGCGGGGGGGCCGAACACCGGGGAGCTGTTTTTT. This translates into CASSVAGGPNTGELFF.

This clone was seen more than once but under ten times. The chain couples TRBV5-4 to TRBJ1-6; tentatively, D is TRBD1 (5 bases). Germline V lookup: CDR1 SGHNT, CDR2 YYREEE (reference sequence). Trimming took 4 bases from V and 1 from J, leaving 9 bases between them. The CDR3 length is 15 residues. The CDR3 DNA reads as TGTGCCAGCAGCACCAGGGATTCCTATAATTCACCCCTCCACTTT. Its translation: CASSTRDSYNSPLHF.

This chain joins TRBV6-5 and TRBJ1-4; TRBD1 agrees at 9 bases. J gave up 5 bases and V 6 bases, and 4 bases lay outside the gene matches. The CDR3 contains 14 residues. Germline-derived CDR1 and CDR2 are MNHEY and SVGAGI. This CDR3 reads CASRTGTGNEKLFF. DNA for the CDR3: TGTGCCAGCAGAACCGGGACAGGGAATGAAAAACTGTTTTTT.

The rearrangement uses TRBV6-6 and TRBJ1-3, with 7 bases fitting TRBD1. CDR1 is MNHNY, CDR2 SVGAGI, per germline (reference sequence). The V gene end was trimmed by 5 bases and the J gene end by 4 bases; junction bases not matched to a gene: 5. This CDR3 spans 14 amino acids. The CDR3 nucleotides are TGTGCCAGCAGTGCGACAGGGTACGGAAACACCATATATTTT. Amino acids: CASSATGYGNTIYF.

This rearrangement joins TRBV6-5 to TRBJ1-1; possibly TRBD1 for D (5 bases). Germline CDR1 and CDR2: MNHEY and SVGAGI. Trimming removed 2 bases at V and 6 bases at J, with 13 bases between. The CDR3 contains 14 residues. CDR3 loop: CASSYGQGRAEAFF. The CDR3 nucleotides are TGTGCCAGCAGTTACGGTCAGGGTAGGGCTGAAGCTTTCTTT.

V gene TRBV12-5 combines with J gene TRBJ2-5; unclear D gene. Germline loops: CDR1 LGHNT, CDR2 FRNRAP. The CDR3 is made up of 11 amino acids. The ends were cut back, 6 bases at V and 4 bases at J, with 6 bases in the middle. The CDR3 sequence is CASGPGETQYF. For the CDR3, the DNA is TGTGCTAGTGGCCCGGGAGAGACCCAGTACTTC.

For the CDR3, the DNA is TGTGCCACCAGCGAAACTAGCGGGGGGGCGGGGAGCTCAGATACGCAGTATTTT. It specifies CATSETSGGAGSSDTQYF. The gene calls are TRBV10-3 and TRBJ2-3, with TRBD2 matching over 13 bases. The V segment lost 10 bases and the J segment 4 bases; nucleotides outside the gene matches: 17. The length of the CDR3 is 18 residues. Germline V gene sequence: CDR1 ENHRY, CDR2 SYGVKD.

This chain joins TRBV2 and TRBJ2-1, with 12 bases lining up with TRBD2. V was clipped by 6 bases and J by 5 bases; unmatched bases: 11. The CDR3 totals 17 residues. The germline gives CDR1 SNHLY, CDR2 FYNNEI. CDR3 bases: TGTGCCAGCAGCCAGACGGCGCTAGCGGGGGGGAACAATGAGCAGTTCTTC. Amino acids: CASSQTALAGGNNEQFF.

The chain has TRBV4-2 and TRBJ2-2, with TRBD1 matching 9 bases. Germline V lookup: CDR1 LGHNA, CDR2 YNFKEQ. This CDR3 region has 18 residues. Trimming removed 0 bases from V and 4 bases from J; junction bases left unmatched: 9. In nucleotides, the CDR3 is TGTGCCAGCAGCCAAGATCTATCTGGGACAGGGCGCACCGGGGAGCTGTTTTTT. Protein product: CASSQDLSGTGRTGELFF.

Only a few counts were recorded for this clone. The chain recombines TRBV2 with TRBJ2-2; 7 nucleotides agree with TRBD2. The trim removed 6 bases at V and 5 bases at J, leaving 9 bases unmatched. This CDR3 is 15 amino acids long. Germline values: CDR1 SNHLY, CDR2 FYNNEI. The DNA of the CDR3 is TGTGCCAGCAGAGACGAGCGGGGAGGGACCGGGGAGCTGTTTTTT. It encodes CASRDERGGTGELFF. Full variable domain (outside the CDR3, taken from reference TRBV2 and TRBJ2-2): EPEVTQTPSHQVTQMGQEVILRCVPISNHLYFYWYRQILGQKVEFLVSFYNNEISEKSEIFDDQFSVERPDGSNFTLKIRSTKLEDSAMYFCASRDERGGTGELFFGEGSRLTVL.

This chain joins TRBV5-1 and TRBJ1-1; a weak D match, TRBD1 (5 bases). Looked up from germline, CDR1 is SGHRS and CDR2 is YFSETQ. The CDR3 runs 15 residues. Trimming removed 5 bases at V and 4 bases at J, with 18 bases between. The DNA of the CDR3 is TGCGCCAGCAGTCTAATAACCTCCGGGGGCACTGAAGCTTTCTTT. Protein sequence: CASSLITSGGTEAFF. Based on the CDR3 plus reference TRBV5-1 and TRBJ1-1, the full variable domain is KAGVTQTPRYLIKTRGQQVTLSCSPISGHRSVSWYQQTPGQGLQFLFEYFSETQRNKGNFPGRFSGRQFSNSRSEMNVSTLELGDSALYLCASSLITSGGTEAFFGQGTRLTVV.

This clone was recorded once. The J gene is TRBJ1-2, the V gene TRBV19; the D gene is possibly TRBD1 (6 bases). CDR1 LNHDA and CDR2 SQIVND come from the germline V gene (reference sequence). Trimming cost V 4 bases and J 4 bases, with 19 bases left between them. This CDR3 comprises 16 residues. In DNA form, the CDR3 reads TGTGCCAGTAGTAATTTCCGCCTTGGGGGCTCCTATGGCTACACCTTC. Translated: CASSNFRLGGSYGYTF.

The V and J genes are TRBV7-6 and TRBJ2-1, with D possibly being TRBD2 (5 bases). The length of the CDR3 is 13 residues. Trimming pared 3 bases from V and 3 bases from J, leaving 6 bases between. CDR1 is SGHVS and CDR2 is FNYEAQ in the germline V gene. CDR3 protein: CASSLDFYNEQFF. As DNA, the CDR3 is TGTGCCAGCAGCTTGGACTTCTACAATGAGCAGTTCTTC.